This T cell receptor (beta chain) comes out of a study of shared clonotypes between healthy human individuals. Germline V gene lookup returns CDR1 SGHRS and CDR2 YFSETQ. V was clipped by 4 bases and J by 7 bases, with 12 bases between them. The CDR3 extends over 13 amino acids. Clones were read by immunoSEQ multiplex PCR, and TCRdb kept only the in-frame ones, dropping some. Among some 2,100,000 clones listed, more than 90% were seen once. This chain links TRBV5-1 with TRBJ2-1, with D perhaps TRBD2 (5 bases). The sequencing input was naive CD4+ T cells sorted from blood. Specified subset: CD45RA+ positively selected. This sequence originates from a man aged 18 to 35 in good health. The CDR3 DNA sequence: TGCGCCAGCAGCCGCCAGACGGGGAATGAGCAGTTCTTC. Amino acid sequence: CASSRQTGNEQFF.